A single sample gave rise to the 27 T cell receptor beta chains below, sequenced in a study of shared clonotypes between healthy human individuals (dated by TCRdb to the early 2020s). Library construction relied on the immunoSEQ multiplex PCR assay. In TCRdb, the immuneACCESS table is reduced to in-frame sequences with V and J assigned. These tables do not hold every clone; where another copy was compared, an unresolved V gene accounts for under half, and the others remain unexplained. This sample holds 1.5 million to 1.9 million clones; approximately 98% were observed only once. The ten largest clonotypes hold roughly 0.42% of the sample. Input material: naive CD4+ T cells sorted from blood. What the cell subset or site label conveys for this sample: CD45RA+ positively selected. Every receptor here comes from a man younger than 40 in good health.

The chain employs TRBV11-3 and TRBJ2-3; a weak D match, TRBD1 (6 bases). The ends were cut back, 2 bases at V and 4 bases at J, with 13 bases in the middle. Germline assignment: CDR1 SGHNT and CDR2 YENEEA. The CDR3 loop spans 15 amino acids. The CDR3 reads CASSLLGRGADTQYF. The DNA for the CDR3 is TGTGCCAGCAGCTTACTTGGCAGGGGAGCAGATACGCAGTATTTT.

The chain couples TRBV10-3 to TRBJ1-5, with 7 nucleotides matching TRBD1. J gave up 3 bases and V 6 bases, and 8 bases lay outside the gene matches. CDR1 and CDR2 (germline): ENHRY, SYGVKD. The CDR3 sequence is 15 residues long. CDR3 in DNA: TGTGCCATCAGCCGGGACAGCGGCAACAATCAGCCCCAGCATTTT. Residues: CAISRDSGNNQPQHF.

The V gene is TRBV29-1, the J gene TRBJ2-3; 7 positions match TRBD2. The V and J ends lost 5 bases and 8 bases, in that order; junction bases with no gene match: 7. Germline V gives CDR1 SQVTM, CDR2 ANQGSEA. The CDR3 totals 12 residues. The CDR3 DNA is TGCAGCGTTACGACTAGCTCCGGTACGCAGTATTTT. Translated: CSVTTSSGTQYF.

This clone came up once. J is TRBJ2-7 and V is TRBV9, with D possibly TRBD2 on 6 matching bases. Germline CDR1 SGDLS, CDR2 YYNGEE. The CDR3 has 16 residues. Between the trimmed V and J ends, which lost 4 bases and 0 bases, there was a span of 17 bases. CDR3 in amino acids: CASSRPGTSSSYEQYF. The CDR3 DNA sequence: TGTGCCAGCAGCCGGCCCGGGACTTCGAGCTCCTACGAGCAGTACTTC.

CDR3: CASSDPGARDYGYTF. The CDR3 nucleotides are TGTGCCAGCAGTGACCCGGGGGCTCGGGACTATGGCTACACCTTC. This chain links TRBV2 with TRBJ1-2; D possibly corresponds to TRBD1 (6 bases). CDR3 length: 15 amino acids. The germline gives CDR1 SNHLY, CDR2 FYNNEI. Trimming pared 3 bases from V and 3 bases from J, leaving 14 bases between.

This chain uses TRBV29-1 with TRBJ1-1; no definite D call. Trimming left V 4 bases short and J 8 bases short, with 11 bases between. The CDR3 loop spans 11 amino acids. Looked up from germline, CDR1 is SQVTM and CDR2 is ANQGSEA. This chain's CDR3 is CSVGPGPEAFF. As DNA, the CDR3 is TGCAGCGTTGGCCCGGGCCCCGAAGCTTTCTTT.

This clone was counted once. The chain joins TRBV5-1 to TRBJ2-1; perhaps TRBD2 as D (6 bases). This CDR3 is built from 16 residues. Trimming cost V 5 bases and J 3 bases, with 18 bases left between them. The germline CDR1 and CDR2 sequences are SGHRS and YFSETQ. The CDR3 DNA is TGCGCCAGCAGAATCTTAGGAGCCGGGGGCTACAATGAGCAGTTCTTC. Protein sequence: CASRILGAGGYNEQFF.

Details on this clone: One junction end disagrees with the germline gene, perhaps due to a read error. The chain employs TRBV20-1 and TRBJ2-1, with D unclear. The CDR3 has 11 residues. CDR1 DFQATT and CDR2 SNEGSKA come from the germline V gene (reference sequence). CDR3 nucleotides: TGCAGTGTTAGACGCTACAATGAGCAGTTCTTC. Its protein product is CSVRRYNEQFF.

Concerning this clone: The sample contains more than one DNA sequence encoding this CDR3. This rearrangement joins TRBV6-5 to TRBJ2-2, with 9 bases aligning to TRBD1. The length of the CDR3 is 15 residues. The trim removed 6 bases at V and 1 base at J, leaving 3 bases unmatched. The germline gives CDR1 MNHEY, CDR2 SVGAGI. CDR3 nucleotides: TGTGCCAGCAGAACAGGGGGCGGGAACACCGGGGAGCTGTTTTTT. The encoded protein is CASRTGGGNTGELFF.

The rearrangement links TRBV28 to TRBJ1-2, with D possibly TRBD1 on 6 matching bases. In germline, CDR1 is MDHEN, CDR2 SYDVKM. Trimming cost V 5 bases and J 3 bases, with 13 bases left between them. CDR3 length equals 14 residues. As DNA, the CDR3 is TGTGCCAGCAGTCCCTCCAGGGGCGACTATGGCTACACCTTC. This codes for CASSPSRGDYGYTF.

This chain uses TRBV18 with TRBJ2-4, with no clear D. This CDR3 comprises 14 residues. V was pared by 1 base and J by 7 bases, with 11 bases between. Germline CDR1 is KGHSH and CDR2 is LQKENI. The CDR3 DNA reads TGTGCCAGCTCACCACTGGGGTCCGACAACATTCAGTACTTC. Protein sequence: CASSPLGSDNIQYF.

Comment on this clone: Distinct nucleotide sequences in the sample also encode this CDR3. The rearrangement joins TRBV9 to TRBJ2-2, with D possibly matching TRBD2 (6 bases). Germline values: CDR1 SGDLS, CDR2 YYNGEE. This CDR3 comprises 13 residues. The ends were cut back, 2 bases at V and 4 bases at J, with 6 bases in the middle. The chain's CDR3 is CASSVGGTGELFF. CDR3 bases: TGTGCCAGCAGCGTGGGGGGCACCGGGGAGCTGTTTTTT.

This chain uses TRBV10-3 with TRBJ2-6; TRBD1 agrees at 8 bases. Germline CDR1 reads ENHRY; CDR2 reads SYGVKD. Trimming cost V 5 bases and J 0 bases; bases outside gene matches: 9. The CDR3 runs to 18 residues. The CDR3 sequence: CAISRERTGHSGANVLTF. CDR3 DNA: TGTGCCATCAGTCGGGAGCGGACAGGGCACTCTGGGGCCAACGTCCTGACTTTC.

The V and J genes are TRBV23-1 and TRBJ2-1, with 7 bases lining up with TRBD2. TRBV23-1 is an ORF for which the function is uncertain. The CDR3 length is 17 residues. V lost 0 bases and J lost 4; bases outside the gene matches: 9. The CDR3 spells CASSQSAAAGAYNEQFF. The CDR3 bases are TGCGCCAGCAGTCAATCGGCTGCGGCGGGAGCTTACAATGAGCAGTTCTTC.

This chain uses TRBV7-2 with TRBJ2-3, with TRBD1 matching 9 bases. V was pared by 6 bases and J by 4 bases, with 8 bases of the junction left unmatched. The CDR3 runs to 15 residues. Germline assignment: CDR1 SGHTA and CDR2 FQGNSA. CDR3 in DNA: TGTGCCAGCAGGAAACCGGGACAGGGACCAGATACGCAGTATTTT. Protein sequence: CASRKPGQGPDTQYF.

This chain uses TRBV2 with TRBJ1-1, with 7 positions matching TRBD1. Trimming cost V 7 bases and J 1 base; bases outside gene matches: 3. Germline V gene lookup returns CDR1 SNHLY and CDR2 FYNNEI. The length of the CDR3 is 13 residues. The CDR3, as DNA: TGTGCCAGCACCGACAGGGCGAACACTGAAGCTTTCTTT. This codes for CASTDRANTEAFF.

This chain uses TRBV10-2 with TRBJ2-1; the match to TRBD2 covers 10 bases. Germline-derived CDR1 and CDR2 are WSHSY and SAAADI. V was clipped by 0 bases and J by 6 bases; unmatched bases: 17. CDR3 size: 20 residues. CDR3 sequence reads: CASSESQGVAGGRKGNEQFF. The CDR3 nucleotides are TGCGCCAGCAGTGAGTCACAGGGGGTAGCGGGAGGCAGAAAAGGCAATGAGCAGTTCTTC.

V and J are TRBV19 and TRBJ1-1, with 8 bases lining up with TRBD1. J gave up 5 bases and V 4 bases, and 3 bases lay outside the gene matches. Germline V gene lookup returns CDR1 LNHDA and CDR2 SQIVND (reference sequence). CDR3 length equals 13 residues. CDR3: CASSRDRRTEAFF. The CDR3 region has the DNA TGTGCCAGTAGTAGGGACAGGAGGACTGAAGCTTTCTTT. The entire variable domain, with the rest obtained from reference TRBV19 and TRBJ1-1, is as follows: DGGITQSPKYLFRKEGQNVTLSCEQNLNHDAMYWYRQDPGQGLRLIYYSQIVNDFQKGDIAEGYSVSREKKESFPLTVTSAQKNPTAFYLCASSRDRRTEAFFGQGTRLTVV.

The chain uses TRBV29-1 and TRBJ1-3; maybe TRBD1 (5 bases). Germline loops: CDR1 SQVTM, CDR2 ANQGSEA. CDR3 length: 16 amino acids. The ends were cut back, 3 bases at V and 0 bases at J, with 15 bases in the middle. CDR3 nucleotide sequence: TGCAGCGTTGAGGCGAGGGGTTTCTCCTCTGGAAACACCATATATTTT. It encodes CSVEARGFSSGNTIYF.

The rearrangement links TRBV19 to TRBJ1-5; TRBD1 is a possible D gene (5 bases). Germline V lookup: CDR1 LNHDA, CDR2 SQIVND (reference sequence). The CDR3 loop spans 14 amino acids. The V and J ends lost 3 bases and 3 bases respectively, with 9 bases between them. CDR3 bases: TGTGCCAGTAGTATGGGAGGGGCCAATCAGCCCCAGCATTTT. Translation gives CASSMGGANQPQHF.

V and J are TRBV5-4 and TRBJ2-5, with 10 bases that match TRBD1. Losses at the gene ends were 2 bases for V and 4 bases for J; bases not matched to a gene: 8. This CDR3 comprises 16 residues. Germline V gene sequence: CDR1 SGHNT, CDR2 YYREEE (reference sequence). The CDR3 region has the DNA TGTGCCAGCAGCTTTAGTCGACAGGGGGCACCAGAGACCCAGTACTTC. Translating it yields CASSFSRQGAPETQYF.

This chain links TRBV11-2 with TRBJ2-5; 9 nucleotides line up with TRBD2. This CDR3 has 16 residues. From germline, CDR1 is SGHAT and CDR2 FQNNGV. The ends lost 5 bases at V and 5 bases at J; junction bases unmatched: 12. The DNA for the CDR3 is TGTGCCAGCAGCCTCCGATGGACTAGCGAAGGGGAGACCCAGTACTTC. This sequence encodes CASSLRWTSEGETQYF. The complete variable domain, with remaining parts taken from reference TRBV11-2 and TRBJ2-5, reads EAGVAQSPRYKIIEKRQSVAFWCNPISGHATLYWYQQILGQGPKLLIQFQNNGVVDDSQLPKDRFSAERLKGVDSTLKIQPAKLEDSAVYLCASSLRWTSEGETQYFGPGTRLLVL.

The chain recombines TRBV7-9 with TRBJ2-6; D is perhaps TRBD1 or TRBD2 (5 bases each). The CDR3 loop spans 17 amino acids. Trimming pared 5 bases from V and 0 bases from J, leaving 14 bases between. Germline V gene data show CDR1 as SEHNR and CDR2 as FQNEAQ (reference sequence). The CDR3 sequence is CASSSPGRNSGANVLTF. The CDR3 bases are TGTGCCAGCAGCAGCCCGGGACGGAACTCTGGGGCCAACGTCCTGACTTTC.

The chain is built from TRBV7-8 and TRBJ1-2; 8 bases are a match to TRBD1. V shed 5 bases and J 7 bases; nucleotides not matched to a gene: 6. This CDR3 is 13 amino acids long. Germline CDR1 reads SGHVS; CDR2 reads FQNEAQ. CDR3 in DNA: TGTGCCAGCAGCGTTCGGACAGGGAGTGGCTACACCTTC. Amino acid sequence: CASSVRTGSGYTF.

Points on this clone: This sample also contains other DNA sequences that code for the same CDR3. The CDR3 DNA reads as TGCGCCAGCAGCTTGGGTACTGAAGAGACCCAGTACTTC. It encodes CASSLGTEETQYF. V is TRBV5-1 and J is TRBJ2-5, with D uncertain. CDR1 and CDR2 (germline): SGHRS, YFSETQ. CDR3 size: 13 residues. The V and J ends lost 0 bases and 3 bases respectively, with 6 bases between them.

V gene TRBV5-1 combines with J gene TRBJ1-2; 7 bases match TRBD1. The V gene's germline CDR1 is SGHRS and CDR2 YFSETQ. Losses at the gene ends were 3 bases for V and 4 bases for J; bases not matched to a gene: 12. CDR3 length: 16 amino acids. CDR3 amino acids: CASSSYRTGRGYGYTF. CDR3 bases: TGCGCCAGCAGCTCCTATCGGACAGGCCGCGGCTATGGCTACACCTTC.

The V gene is TRBV5-4, the J gene TRBJ2-2, with 8 bases that match TRBD2. Per germline, CDR1 SGHNT and CDR2 YYREEE (reference sequence). The CDR3 loop spans 15 amino acids. Losses at the gene ends were 4 bases for V and 0 bases for J; bases not matched to a gene: 2. The CDR3 spells CASSRGGTNTGELFF. The CDR3 DNA is TGTGCCAGCAGCCGGGGGGGAACGAACACCGGGGAGCTGTTTTTT. Complete variable domain (other parts from reference TRBV5-4 and TRBJ2-2): ETGVTQSPTHLIKTRGQQVTLRCSSQSGHNTVSWYQQALGQGPQFIFQYYREEENGRGNFPPRFSGLQFPNYSSELNVNALELDDSALYLCASSRGGTNTGELFFGEGSRLTVL.